This T cell receptor beta chain was retrieved from a study of blood T cells in healthy people across ages. Primed by a sample-barcoded 5' primer and a J-beta primer mix, a second PCR proceeded for roughly 6 to 12 cycles. Every molecule of cDNA carried a tag from a template-switch adaptor with 12 random nucleotides. TCRdb used MiXCR to reprocess the 5' RACE reads, holding one entry per CDR3 protein. The sample carries 750,000 to 1,000,000 distinct CDR3 sequences, almost 30% recorded once. This clonotype came up a few times. Antigen: not known. Findings and limits, study-wide: Diversity estimates from one million T cells were considered underestimates. Unsorted PBMCs prevented conclusive naive versus antigen-experienced comparison.

The germline CDR1 and CDR2 sequences are MGHDK and SYGVNS. Trimming took 8 bases from V and 3 from J, leaving 8 bases between them. This CDR3 comprises 13 residues. This sample also appeared in a second study, on T cells of mothers and their children. Turning to that study: The study found slightly higher but non-significant overlap in related versus unrelated mother-child pairs.

The source is a woman aged 40 to 50 in good health. Sequenced: blood. V usage is TRBV25-1 and J usage is TRBJ1-6; D call uncertain. In DNA form, the CDR3 reads TGTGCCAGCGGCGATCTCTATAATTCACCCCTCCACTTT. Residues: CASGDLYNSPLHF.